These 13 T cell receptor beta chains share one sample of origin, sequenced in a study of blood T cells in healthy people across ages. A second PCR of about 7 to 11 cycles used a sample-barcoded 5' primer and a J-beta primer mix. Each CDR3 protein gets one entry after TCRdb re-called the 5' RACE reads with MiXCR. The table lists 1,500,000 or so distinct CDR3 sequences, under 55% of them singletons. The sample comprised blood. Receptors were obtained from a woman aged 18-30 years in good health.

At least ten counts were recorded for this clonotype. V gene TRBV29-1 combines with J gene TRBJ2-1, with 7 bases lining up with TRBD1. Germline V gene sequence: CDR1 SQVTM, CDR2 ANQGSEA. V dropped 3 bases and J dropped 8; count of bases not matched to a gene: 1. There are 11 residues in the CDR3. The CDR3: CSVDQGDEQFF. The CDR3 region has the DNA TGCAGCGTTGATCAGGGGGATGAGCAGTTCTTC.

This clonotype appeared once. CDR3 in DNA: TGTGCCAGCAGTCCAGGGGGGTTTGCCTACGAGCAGTACTTC. This sequence encodes CASSPGGFAYEQYF. The chain uses TRBV6-2 or TRBV6-3 and TRBJ2-7; tentatively, D is TRBD1 (7 bases). CDR1 and CDR2 from the germline V gene are MNHEY and SVGEGT. V was cut by 5 bases and J by 2 bases, with 13 bases left in between. The CDR3 consists of 14 residues.

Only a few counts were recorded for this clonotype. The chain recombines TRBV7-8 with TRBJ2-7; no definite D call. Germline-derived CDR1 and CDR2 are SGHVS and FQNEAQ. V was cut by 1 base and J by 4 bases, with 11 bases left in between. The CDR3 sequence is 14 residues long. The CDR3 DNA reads TGTGCCAGCAGCTTAGGTCCCTTCAAATACGAGCAGTACTTC. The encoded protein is CASSLGPFKYEQYF.

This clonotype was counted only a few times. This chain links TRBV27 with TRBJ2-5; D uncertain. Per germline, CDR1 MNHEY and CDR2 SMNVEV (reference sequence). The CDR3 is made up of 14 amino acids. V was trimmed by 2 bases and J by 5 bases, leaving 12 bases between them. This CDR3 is CASSLMGGLETQYF. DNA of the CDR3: TGTGCCAGCAGTTTAATGGGTGGGTTGGAGACCCAGTACTTC.

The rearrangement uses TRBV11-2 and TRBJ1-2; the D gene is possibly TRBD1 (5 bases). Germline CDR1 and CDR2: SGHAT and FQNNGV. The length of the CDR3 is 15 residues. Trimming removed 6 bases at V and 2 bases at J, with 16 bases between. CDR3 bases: TGTGCCAGCAGTTCTATACAGGAATTAAACTATGGCTACACCTTC. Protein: CASSSIQELNYGYTF.

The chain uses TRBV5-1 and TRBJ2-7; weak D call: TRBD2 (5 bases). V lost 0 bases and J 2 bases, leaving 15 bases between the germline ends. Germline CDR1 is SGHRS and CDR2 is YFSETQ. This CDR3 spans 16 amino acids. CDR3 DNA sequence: TGCGCCAGCAGCTTGGGGTATATGGGGAGCCCCTACGAGCAGTACTTC. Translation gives CASSLGYMGSPYEQYF. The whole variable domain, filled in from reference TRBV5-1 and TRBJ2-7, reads KAGVTQTPRYLIKTRGQQVTLSCSPISGHRSVSWYQQTPGQGLQFLFEYFSETQRNKGNFPGRFSGRQFSNSRSEMNVSTLELGDSALYLCASSLGYMGSPYEQYFGPGTRLTVT.

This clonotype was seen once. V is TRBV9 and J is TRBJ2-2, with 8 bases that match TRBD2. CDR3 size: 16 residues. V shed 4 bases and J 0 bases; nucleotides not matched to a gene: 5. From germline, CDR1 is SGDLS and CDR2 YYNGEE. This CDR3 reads CASSPAGRANTGELFF. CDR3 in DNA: TGTGCCAGCAGCCCAGCCGGGAGGGCGAACACCGGGGAGCTGTTTTTT.

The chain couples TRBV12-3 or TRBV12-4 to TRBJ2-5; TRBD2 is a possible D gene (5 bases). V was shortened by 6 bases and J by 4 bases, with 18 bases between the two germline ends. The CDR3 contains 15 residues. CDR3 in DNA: TGTGCCAGCAGCCCTACTAGGGTCCCGTTAGAGACCCAGTACTTC. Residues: CASSPTRVPLETQYF.

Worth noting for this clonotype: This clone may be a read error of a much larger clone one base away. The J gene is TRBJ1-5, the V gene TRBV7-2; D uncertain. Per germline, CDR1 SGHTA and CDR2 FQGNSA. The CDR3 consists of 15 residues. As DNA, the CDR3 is TGTGCCGGCAGCTTAGTGGGGTCGAGCAATCAGCCCCAGCATTTT. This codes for CAGSLVGSSNQPQHF.

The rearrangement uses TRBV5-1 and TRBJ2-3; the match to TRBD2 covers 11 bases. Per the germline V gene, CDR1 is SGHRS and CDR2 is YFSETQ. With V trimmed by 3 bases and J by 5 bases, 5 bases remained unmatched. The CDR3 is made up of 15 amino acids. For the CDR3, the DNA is TGCGCCAGCAGCTCCACTAGCGGGGGCGTAGATACGCAGTATTTT. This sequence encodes CASSSTSGGVDTQYF.

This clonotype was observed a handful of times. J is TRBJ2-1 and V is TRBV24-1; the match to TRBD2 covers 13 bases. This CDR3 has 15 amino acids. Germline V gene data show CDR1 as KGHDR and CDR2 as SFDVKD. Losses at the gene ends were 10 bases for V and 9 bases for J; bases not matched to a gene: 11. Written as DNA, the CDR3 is TGTGCCACACAGACGGGACTAGCGGGATGGGGTGAGCAGTTCTTC. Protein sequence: CATQTGLAGWGEQFF.

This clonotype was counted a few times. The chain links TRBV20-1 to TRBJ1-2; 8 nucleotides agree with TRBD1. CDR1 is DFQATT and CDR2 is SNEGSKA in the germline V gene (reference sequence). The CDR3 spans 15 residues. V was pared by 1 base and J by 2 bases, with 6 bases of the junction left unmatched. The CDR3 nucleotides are TGCAGTGCTAGAGGAACAGGGGGAGACAACTATGGCTACACCTTC. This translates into CSARGTGGDNYGYTF.

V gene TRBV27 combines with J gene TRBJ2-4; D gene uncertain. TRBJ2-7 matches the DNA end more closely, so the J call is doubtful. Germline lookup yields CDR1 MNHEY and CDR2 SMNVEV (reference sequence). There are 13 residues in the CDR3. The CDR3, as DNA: TGTGCCAGCAGTGTTACCTCCTACTACGAGCAGTACTTC. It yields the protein CASSVTSYYEQYF.